The 15 T cell receptor beta chains listed next were all sequenced from one sample in a study of CD8+CD57+ T cells in acquired aplastic anemia (dated by TCRdb to between 2018 and 2020). The patients picked for sequencing were ones in whom flow cytometry had shown an expansion of CD8+CD57+ cells. The instrument given in TCRdb is Illumina HiSeq 2000. Genomic DNA was used as template for profiling of TCR beta VDJ combinations and CDR3 sequences. TCRdb trimmed the raw reads at Q25, called clones with MiXCR and kept productive beta chains. CDR3 protein duplicates are merged, each entry listing the most common genes and DNA. In this sample the table shows around 250,000 distinct CDR3 sequences, less than 85% of which occur a single time. Clones ranked in the top ten supply 35% to 50% of the sample. Material for sequencing was sorted CD4+, CD8+, or CD8+CD57+ T cells (not recorded which) from PBMCs. These receptors all come from a human donor with aplastic anemia.

The rearrangement uses TRBV7-9 and TRBJ2-1; tentatively, D is TRBD1 or TRBD2 (7 bases each). V was cut by 9 bases and J by 13 bases, with 31 bases left in between. The CDR3 has 16 amino acids. Germline V gene lookup returns CDR1 SEHNR and CDR2 FQNEAQ (reference sequence). The CDR3 here is CASSMGRGLGEQYQFF. The CDR3 nucleotides read TGTGCCAGTAGTATGGGGAGGGGGCTAGGTGAGCAGTACCAGTTCTTC.

On this clonotype: Germline and junction disagree at one end, which may indicate a read error. The chain recombines TRBV7-8 with TRBJ2-1; TRBD2 aligns across 7 bases. Germline values: CDR1 SGHVS, CDR2 FQNEAQ. The CDR3 contains 15 residues. CDR3 amino acids: CASSLASGTDTQHFF. In nucleotides, the CDR3 is TGTGCCAGCAGCTTAGCGAGCGGGACCGATACGCAGCATTTCTTC.

Details on this clonotype: This CDR3 fails to terminate in the conserved phenylalanine or tryptophan, so it likely reflects a read error. The CDR3 sequence is CASSLAGRQYS. The DNA of the CDR3 is TGTGCCAGCAGCTTAGCGGGTAGGCAGTATTCG. The V and J genes are TRBV7-8 and TRBJ2-3; D unresolved. CDR1 and CDR2 from the germline V gene are SGHVS and FQNEAQ. The CDR3 spans 11 residues. V was shortened by 0 bases and J by 11 bases, with 6 bases between the two germline ends.

In the case of this clonotype: Here the CDR3 omits its conserved ending phenylalanine or tryptophan, so a read error is the likely source. It is unclear where the CDR3 begins or ends on the DNA, so no DNA is shown, and the CDR3 is as TCRdb lists it. The chain links TRBV7-9 to TRBJ2-3. The CDR3 adds up to 13 amino acids, both ends counted. The germline V gene encodes CDR1 SEHNR and CDR2 FQNEAQ (reference sequence). CDR3 in amino acids: CASSLAGSYTEYV.

The rearrangement uses TRBV9 and TRBJ2-7, with D unclear. Germline-derived CDR1 and CDR2 are SGDLS and YYNGEE. V shed 5 bases and J shed 10 bases, with 25 bases lying between them. CDR3 length equals 15 residues. As DNA, the CDR3 is TGTGCCAGCAGTGAAGTATCCGATACGCAGTACGTTCAGTACTTC. Translation: CASSEVSDTQYVQYF.

The rearrangement uses TRBV20-1 and TRBJ1-2; 8 positions agree with TRBD1. CDR1 is DFQATT and CDR2 is SNEGSKA in the germline V gene (reference sequence). The ends lost 0 bases at V and 7 bases at J; junction bases unmatched: 7. The CDR3 covers 14 residues. CDR3 sequence (DNA): TGCAGTGCTAGAGAGCCGACAGGGGAGGTTGGCTACACCTTC. It is translated as CSAREPTGEVGYTF.

On this clonotype itself: Its ends do not fully match the called genes, so a read error is possible. The V call is TRBV7-8, the J call TRBJ2-1; D is uncertain. The CDR3 consists of 13 residues. Germline V gene lookup returns CDR1 SGHVS and CDR2 FQNEAQ. CDR3 protein: CASSLTPTNEQIW. CDR3 nucleotide sequence: TGTGCTAGCAGCTTAACCCCGACAAATGAGCAGATCTGG. Complete variable domain (other parts from reference TRBV7-8 and TRBJ2-1): GAGVSQSPRYKVAKRGQDVALRCDPISGHVSLFWYQQALGQGPEFLTYFQNEAQLDKSGLPSDRFFAERPEGSVSTLKIQRTQQEDSAVYLCASSLTPTNEQIWGPGTRLTVL.

Note on this clonotype: A read error may account for a junction end that differs from germline. CDR3 amino acids: CASSLSYSTQAQHF. As DNA, the CDR3 is TGTGCCAGCAGCTTGTCGTATAGTACTCAGGCCCAGCATTTT. This chain uses TRBV7-9 with TRBJ1-5; no clear D. Germline lookup yields CDR1 SEHNR and CDR2 FQNEAQ (reference sequence). The CDR3 has 14 amino acids.

About this clonotype: Without the conserved terminal phenylalanine or tryptophan, this CDR3 likely stems from a read error. The DNA is left out, because the CDR3 cannot be placed on it with certainty; the CDR3 is given as TCRdb lists it. The V call is TRBV16, the J call TRBJ2-2; the table assigns TRBD2, which was not confirmed against the DNA. The CDR3 is 15 residues long, counting both termini. CDR1 and CDR2 from the germline V gene are KGHSY and FQNENV. The chain's CDR3 is CASSISSAIRAVLRS.

By sample share, this clonotype is medium-sized. The chain combines TRBV11-3 with TRBJ1-1; perhaps TRBD1 as D (6 bases). CDR3 length: 14 amino acids. Germline loops: CDR1 SGHNT, CDR2 YENEEA. The ends were cut back, 1 base at V and 4 bases at J, with 10 bases in the middle. CDR3 protein: CASSLGGQVTEAFF. The CDR3 coding sequence is TGTGCCAGCAGCTTAGGGGGGCAAGTCACTGAAGCTTTCTTT.

The gene calls are TRBV9 and TRBJ2-1; D may be TRBD1 or TRBD2 (5 bases each). Germline CDR1 reads SGDLS; CDR2 reads YYNGEE. CDR3 size: 16 residues. V lost 4 bases and J 8 bases, leaving 22 bases between the germline ends. CDR3 in amino acids: CASSFQTGGRCDEQFF. In DNA form, the CDR3 reads TGTGCCAGCAGCTTTCAAACAGGCGGGCGGTGCGATGAGCAGTTCTTC.

Concerning this clonotype itself: A junction end diverges from the germline sequence, so it may reflect a read error. This chain links TRBV7-9 with TRBJ2-4, with no clear D. CDR3 length: 14 residues. From germline, CDR1 is SEHNR and CDR2 FQNEAQ (reference sequence). The CDR3 reads CATSRSSSQDTQYF. CDR3 nucleotides: TGTGCCACCAGCAGGAGCTCCAGCCAAGATACCCAGTATTTC.

V is TRBV7-9 and J is TRBJ2-1, with 8 bases aligning to TRBD1. The germline CDR1 and CDR2 sequences are SEHNR and FQNEAQ (reference sequence). Trimming at V came to 5 bases and at J to 12 bases, leaving 15 bases not matched to a gene. The length of the CDR3 is 15 residues. In DNA form, the CDR3 reads TGTGCCAGCAGCCTTGACAGGGGCGGAACCTCAGGGCAGTTCTTC. Residues: CASSLDRGGTSGQFF.

This chain links TRBV9 with TRBJ2-3, with D perhaps given as TRBD1 or TRBD2 (6 bases each). V was shortened by 4 bases and J by 13 bases, with 22 bases between the two germline ends. This CDR3 has 14 amino acids. Germline V gives CDR1 SGDLS, CDR2 YYNGEE. CDR3 residues: CASSLGGGHGGKYF. For the CDR3, the DNA is TGTGCCAGCAGCTTGGGGGGCGGACACGGAGGGAAGTATTTT.

The sample holds one count of this clonotype. The V call is TRBV11-3, the J call TRBJ1-6; no clear D. Trimming removed 2 bases at V and 13 bases at J, with 18 bases between. The CDR3 extends over 15 amino acids. The V gene's germline CDR1 is SGHNT and CDR2 YENEEA. DNA for the CDR3: TGTGCCAGCAGCTTAACTAGCGGGAAGCGATCCCCCCTCCACTTT. Amino acids: CASSLTSGKRSPLHF.